Below are 10 T cell receptor beta chains sequenced from a single sample in a study of graft-versus-host responses after intestinal transplantation. The table came from immunoSEQ multiplex PCR; TCRdb's copy has only in-frame clones and leaves some out. The repertoire holds about 59,000 clones, about 94% seen once, with roughly 0.4% in the top ten. These receptors have no identified antigens. The sample in question was unstimulated CD4+ T cells sorted from spleen or lymph node cells, obtained before transplant. The receptors come from a human donor who was the organ donor for an intestinal transplant.

The V call is TRBV6-5, the J call TRBJ2-1; 7 nucleotides line up with TRBD2. The CDR3 is 13 amino acids. Germline V gene sequence: CDR1 MNHEY, CDR2 SVGAGI. V gave up 2 bases and J gave up 12 bases; unmatched junction bases: 7. As DNA, the CDR3 is TGTGCCAGCAGTTACGGGGTCGGACTAGGGCAGTTCTTC. Amino acids: CASSYGVGLGQFF.

This clone has only one observation. This sequence joins TRBV9 and TRBJ2-5; 12 nucleotides line up with TRBD2. This CDR3 has 16 residues. Germline CDR1 and CDR2: SGDLS and YYNGEE. Losses at the gene ends were 0 bases for V and 1 base for J; bases not matched to a gene: 1. CDR3 residues: CASSVATSGGQETQYF. CDR3 sequence (DNA): TGTGCCAGCAGCGTAGCGACTAGCGGGGGCCAAGAGACCCAGTACTTC.

This chain joins TRBV23-1 and TRBJ2-1, with 7 positions matching TRBD2. Being an ORF, TRBV23-1 has a function that is uncertain. The CDR3 has 17 residues. The ends lost 7 bases at V and 6 bases at J; junction bases unmatched: 18. The CDR3 loop reads CASIYRGVSTAPNEQFF. The CDR3 DNA sequence: TGCGCCAGCATCTACCGGGGGGTGTCTACGGCCCCCAATGAGCAGTTCTTC.

This chain connects TRBV6-5 to TRBJ1-6, with D unresolved. Germline V gives CDR1 MNHEY, CDR2 SVGAGI. V was shortened by 2 bases and J by 7 bases, with 9 bases between the two germline ends. The CDR3 sequence is 14 residues long. The CDR3 DNA follows: TGTGCCAGCAGTTACGGGGTAGGGAATTCACCCCTCCACTTT. Encoded protein: CASSYGVGNSPLHF.

The CDR3 DNA sequence: TGTGCCAGCAGTGAAGCTCGGGGACTGCAGTACTTC. Amino acids: CASSEARGLQYF. V gene TRBV6-1 combines with J gene TRBJ2-7; tentative D call: TRBD2 (6 bases). The V end was cut by 0 bases, the J end by 9 bases, with 9 bases between. The germline gives CDR1 MNHNS, CDR2 SASEGT. The CDR3 runs to 12 residues.

CDR3 nucleotide sequence: TGTGCCAGCAGCAGCTCCGGGACAGGGTACCATGAGCAGTTCTTC. This encodes CASSSSGTGYHEQFF. The chain combines TRBV5-5 with TRBJ2-1; 9 bases are shared with TRBD1. The CDR3 extends over 15 amino acids. Germline trimming cut 4 bases from V and 8 bases from J; bases unmatched to any gene: 10. Germline values: CDR1 SGHKS, CDR2 YYEKEE (reference sequence).

The chain uses TRBV7-9 and TRBJ2-7; TRBD2 aligns across 11 bases. The CDR3 runs 15 residues. V lost 2 bases and J lost 6; bases outside the gene matches: 6. Germline V gene lookup returns CDR1 SEHNR and CDR2 FQNEAQ (reference sequence). DNA for the CDR3: TGTGCCAGCAGCTTACTAGCGGGGGGCTCGCCCGAGCAGTACTTC. The encoded protein is CASSLLAGGSPEQYF.

The CDR3 nucleotides are TGTGCCAGCAGCTCAGGGACAGGTCAAACGGGGGCCTTCAATGAGCAGTTCTTC. This gives the protein CASSSGTGQTGAFNEQFF. V is TRBV7-9 and J is TRBJ2-1; 8 nucleotides match TRBD1. V shed 4 bases and J 6 bases; nucleotides not matched to a gene: 17. The CDR3 runs 18 residues. Per the germline V gene, CDR1 is SEHNR and CDR2 is FQNEAQ (reference sequence).

This clone was observed a handful of times. The rearrangement links TRBV15 to TRBJ1-6; D might be TRBD1 (6 bases). Germline V gene sequence: CDR1 LNHNV, CDR2 YYDKDF (reference sequence). Trimming removed 1 base at V and 4 bases at J, with 8 bases between. This CDR3 comprises 15 residues. The CDR3 loop reads CATSRGQVYNSPLHF. The DNA for the CDR3 is TGTGCCACCAGCAGAGGACAGGTTTATAATTCACCCCTCCACTTT.

This chain uses TRBV30 with TRBJ2-7, with TRBD1 identical over 8 bases. V lost 2 bases, J lost 2 bases, and 11 bases stayed unmatched. CDR3 length: 16 amino acids. CDR1 is GTSNPN, CDR2 SVGIG, per germline (reference sequence). CDR3 in DNA: TGTGCCTGGAGTCACGCACGCGGGACAGGACCCTACGAGCAGTACTTC. Translating it yields CAWSHARGTGPYEQYF.